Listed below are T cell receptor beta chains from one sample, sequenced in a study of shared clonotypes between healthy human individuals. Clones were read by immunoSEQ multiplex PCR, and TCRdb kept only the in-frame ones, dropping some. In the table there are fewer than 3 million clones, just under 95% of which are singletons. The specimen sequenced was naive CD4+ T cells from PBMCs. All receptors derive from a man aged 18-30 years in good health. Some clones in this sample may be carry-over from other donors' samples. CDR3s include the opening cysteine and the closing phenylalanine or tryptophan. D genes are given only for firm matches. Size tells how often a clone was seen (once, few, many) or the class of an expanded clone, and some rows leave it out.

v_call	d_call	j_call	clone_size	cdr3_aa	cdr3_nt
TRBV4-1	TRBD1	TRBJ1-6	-	CASSQVTTGATYNSPLHF	TGCGCCAGCAGCCAAGTTACGACAGGGGCAACTTATAATTCACCCCTCCACTTT
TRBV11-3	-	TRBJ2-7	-	CASSLDNDRLEAEQYF	TGTGCCAGCAGCTTAGATAACGACCGTCTCGAGGCCGAGCAGTACTTC
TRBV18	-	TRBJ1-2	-	CASSPGQGSDYGYTF	TGTGCCAGCTCACCGGGTCAGGGGTCGGACTATGGCTACACCTTC
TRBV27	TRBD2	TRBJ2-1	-	CASSLGSGRFNEQFF	TGTGCCAGCAGTTTAGGAAGCGGGAGGTTCAATGAGCAGTTCTTC
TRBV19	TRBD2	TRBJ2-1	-	CASSMGLAGEGLYNEQFF	TGTGCCAGTAGTATGGGACTAGCGGGAGAGGGACTCTACAATGAGCAGTTCTTC
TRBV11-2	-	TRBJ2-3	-	CASSWAPRDTQYF	TGTGCCAGCAGCTGGGCCCCACGGGATACGCAGTATTTT
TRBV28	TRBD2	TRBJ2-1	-	CATLSGSYNEQFF	TGTGCCACCCTTAGCGGGAGCTACAATGAGCAGTTCTTC
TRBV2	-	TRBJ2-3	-	CASSFIRGDTQYF	TGTGCCAGCAGTTTCATCCGGGGAGATACGCAGTATTTT
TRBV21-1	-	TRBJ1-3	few	CASILRGPGNTIYF	TGTGCCAGCATCCTCAGGGGGCCTGGAAACACCATATATTTT
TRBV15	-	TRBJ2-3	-	CATRRDATQYF	TGTGCCACCCGAAGGGACGCTACGCAGTATTTT
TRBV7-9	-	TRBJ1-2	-	CASSLGRGGYGYTF	TGTGCCAGCAGCTTAGGCCGGGGCGGGTATGGCTACACCTTC
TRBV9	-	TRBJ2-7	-	CASSQLDTFYEQYF	TGTGCCAGCAGCCAGTTGGACACGTTCTACGAGCAGTACTTC
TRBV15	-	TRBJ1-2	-	CATSLAKMGFLGYTF	TGTGCCACCAGCTTGGCCAAAATGGGATTCTTAGGCTACACCTTC
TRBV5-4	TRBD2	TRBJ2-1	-	CASSVGGRAAGNEQFF	TGTGCCAGCAGCGTAGGCGGGAGGGCCGCCGGCAATGAGCAGTTCTTC
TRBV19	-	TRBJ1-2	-	CASSIAEGVGYGYTF	TGTGCCAGTAGTATAGCCGAGGGGGTTGGCTATGGCTACACCTTC
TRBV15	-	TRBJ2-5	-	CATSSSLEYGRETQYF	TGTGCCACCAGCAGTAGCCTTGAGTATGGGCGGGAGACCCAGTACTTC
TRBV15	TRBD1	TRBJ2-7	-	CATSRGGTVYEQYF	TGTGCCACCAGCAGAGGGGGGACAGTCTACGAGCAGTACTTC
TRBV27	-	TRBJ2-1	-	CASSEPGSYNEQFF	TGTGCCAGCAGTGAGCCAGGCTCCTACAATGAGCAGTTCTTC
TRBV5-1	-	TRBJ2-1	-	CASSFGANEQFF	TGCGCCAGCAGCTTCGGGGCCAATGAGCAGTTCTTC
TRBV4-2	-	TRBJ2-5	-	CASSQDREETQYF	TGTGCCAGCAGCCAAGACAGAGAAGAGACCCAGTACTTC
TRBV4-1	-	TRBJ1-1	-	CASSHEGGGNTEAFF	TGCGCCAGCAGCCACGAGGGGGGAGGGAACACTGAAGCTTTCTTT
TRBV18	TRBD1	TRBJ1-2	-	CASSTGQGRYGYTF	TGTGCCAGCTCAACCGGACAGGGCCGATATGGCTACACCTTC
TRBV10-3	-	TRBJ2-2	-	CAISESGDGELFF	TGTGCCATCAGTGAGTCTGGCGACGGGGAGCTGTTTTTT
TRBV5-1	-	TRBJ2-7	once	CASSQTLGYEQYF	TGCGCCAGCAGCCAAACGCTAGGATACGAGCAGTACTTC
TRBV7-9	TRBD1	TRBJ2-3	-	CASSLARQGAVGDTQYF	TGTGCCAGCAGCTTAGCCAGACAGGGGGCTGTAGGAGATACGCAGTATTTT
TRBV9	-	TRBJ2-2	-	CASSVGRWNTGELFF	TGTGCCAGCAGCGTAGGGCGGTGGAACACCGGGGAGCTGTTTTTT
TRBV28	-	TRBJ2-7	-	CASTHGGGALYEQYF	TGTGCCAGCACCCATGGAGGGGGCGCATTGTACGAGCAGTACTTC
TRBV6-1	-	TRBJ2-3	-	CASSVGVGGMWDTQYF	TGTGCCAGCAGTGTCGGGGTTGGTGGGATGTGGGATACGCAGTATTTT
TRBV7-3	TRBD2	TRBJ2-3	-	CASSSSGYTDTQYF	TGTGCCAGCAGCTCTAGCGGTTACACAGATACGCAGTATTTT
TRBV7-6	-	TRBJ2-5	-	CASSLEQGLGETQYF	TGTGCCAGCAGCTTAGAACAGGGTTTAGGAGAGACCCAGTACTTC
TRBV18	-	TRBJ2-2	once	CASSPMRDTDTGELFF	TGTGCCAGCTCACCGATGCGGGACACGGACACCGGGGAGCTGTTTTTT
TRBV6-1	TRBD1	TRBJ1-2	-	CASRVGQGPYGYTF	TGTGCCAGCAGGGTGGGACAGGGGCCGTATGGCTACACCTTC